One T cell receptor (beta chain) is described in this entry. In the study's own analysis: Scientists estimated how many nucleated cells there were by amplifying reference gene primers. TCRdb's copy holds only in-frame clones and misses some; the assay was immunoSEQ multiplex PCR. V, J and clone size were drawn from that table, and D and trimming were deduced from the DNA. The sample consists of roughly 73,000 clones, roughly 85% of them appearing once. This specimen comes from a study of blood T cell repertoires in COVID-19. Across the study: Acute-phase and convalescent COVID-19 samples originated in the United States, Italy and Spain.

Trimming removed 2 bases from V and 10 bases from J; junction bases left unmatched: 4. Germline CDR1 and CDR2: MRHNA and SNTAGT. The CDR3 extends over 13 amino acids. The specimen sequenced was peripheral blood. The chain joins TRBV6-4 to TRBJ2-1; 8 bases fit TRBD2. The clonotype comes from a woman aged 55-69 years with acute or convalescent COVID-19. CDR3 sequence reads: CASSDGLAREQFF. The CDR3 region has the DNA TGTGCCAGCAGTGACGGACTAGCTAGGGAGCAGTTCTTC.